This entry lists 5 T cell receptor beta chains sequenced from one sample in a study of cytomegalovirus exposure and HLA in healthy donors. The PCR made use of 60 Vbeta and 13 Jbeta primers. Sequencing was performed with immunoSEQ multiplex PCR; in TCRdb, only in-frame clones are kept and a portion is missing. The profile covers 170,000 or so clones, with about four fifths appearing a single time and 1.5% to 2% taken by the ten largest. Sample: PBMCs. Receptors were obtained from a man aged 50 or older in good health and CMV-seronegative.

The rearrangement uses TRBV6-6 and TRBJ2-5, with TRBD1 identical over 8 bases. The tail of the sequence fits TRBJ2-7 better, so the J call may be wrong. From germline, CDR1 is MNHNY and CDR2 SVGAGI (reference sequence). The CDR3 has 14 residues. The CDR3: CASSYLQGAYEQYF. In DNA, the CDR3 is TGTGCCAGCAGTTACCTACAGGGGGCCTACGAGCAGTACTTC.

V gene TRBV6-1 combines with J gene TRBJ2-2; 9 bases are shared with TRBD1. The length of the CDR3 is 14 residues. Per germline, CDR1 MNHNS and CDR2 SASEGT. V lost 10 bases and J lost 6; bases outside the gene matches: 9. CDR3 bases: TGTGCCAACTACAGGGGGCGCGTACCCGGGGAGCTGTTTTTT. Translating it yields CANYRGRVPGELFF.

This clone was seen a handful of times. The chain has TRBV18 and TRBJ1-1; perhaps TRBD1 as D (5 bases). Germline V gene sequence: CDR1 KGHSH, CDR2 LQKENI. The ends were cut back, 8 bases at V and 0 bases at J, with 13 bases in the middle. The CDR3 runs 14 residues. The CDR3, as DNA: TGTGCCAGCACCCTGACGGACATGAACACTGAAGCTTTCTTT. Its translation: CASTLTDMNTEAFF.

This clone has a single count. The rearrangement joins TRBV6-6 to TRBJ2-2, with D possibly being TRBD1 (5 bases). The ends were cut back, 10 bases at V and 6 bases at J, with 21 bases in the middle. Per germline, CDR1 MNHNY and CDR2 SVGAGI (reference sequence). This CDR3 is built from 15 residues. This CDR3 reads CATSNQGLVAGELFF. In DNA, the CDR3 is TGTGCCACCTCAAACCAGGGTCTCGTGGCCGGGGAGCTGTTTTTT.

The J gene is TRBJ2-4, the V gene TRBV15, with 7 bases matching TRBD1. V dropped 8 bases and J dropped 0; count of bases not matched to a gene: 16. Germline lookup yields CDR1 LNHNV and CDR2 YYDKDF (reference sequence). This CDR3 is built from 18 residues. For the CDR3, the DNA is TGTGCCACCGGGCCGGGGCCGGAGACAGGGATAGCCAAAAACATTCAGTACTTC. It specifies CATGPGPETGIAKNIQYF.